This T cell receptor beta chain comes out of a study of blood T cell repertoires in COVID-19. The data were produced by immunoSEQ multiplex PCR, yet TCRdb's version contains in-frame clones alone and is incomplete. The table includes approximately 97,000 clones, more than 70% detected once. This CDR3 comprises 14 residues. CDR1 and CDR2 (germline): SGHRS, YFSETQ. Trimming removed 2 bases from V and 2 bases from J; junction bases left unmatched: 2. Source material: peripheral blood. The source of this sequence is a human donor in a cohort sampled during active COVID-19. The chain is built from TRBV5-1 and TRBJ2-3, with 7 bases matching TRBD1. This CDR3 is CASSFGTVTDTQYF. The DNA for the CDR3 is TGCGCCAGCAGCTTTGGGACAGTCACAGATACGCAGTATTTT.